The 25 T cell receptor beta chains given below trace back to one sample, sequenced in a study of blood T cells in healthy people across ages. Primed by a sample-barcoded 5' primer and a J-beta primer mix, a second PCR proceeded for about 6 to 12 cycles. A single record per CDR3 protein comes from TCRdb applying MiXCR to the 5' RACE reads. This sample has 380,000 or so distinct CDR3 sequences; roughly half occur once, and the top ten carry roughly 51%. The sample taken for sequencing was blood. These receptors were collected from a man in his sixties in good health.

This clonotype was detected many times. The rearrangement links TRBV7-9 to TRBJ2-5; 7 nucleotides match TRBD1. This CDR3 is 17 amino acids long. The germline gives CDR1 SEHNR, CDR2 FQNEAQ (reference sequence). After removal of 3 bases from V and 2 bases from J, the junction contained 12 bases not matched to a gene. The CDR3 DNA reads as TGTGCCAGCAGCTTCCCTCCCCGACAGGGACCACAAGAGACCCAGTACTTC. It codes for CASSFPPRQGPQETQYF. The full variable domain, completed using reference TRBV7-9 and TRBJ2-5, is DTGVSQNPRHKITKRGQNVTFRCDPISEHNRLYWYRQTLGQGPEFLTYFQNEAQLEKSRLLSDRFSAERPKGSFSTLEIQRTEQGDSAMYLCASSFPPRQGPQETQYFGPGTRLLVL.

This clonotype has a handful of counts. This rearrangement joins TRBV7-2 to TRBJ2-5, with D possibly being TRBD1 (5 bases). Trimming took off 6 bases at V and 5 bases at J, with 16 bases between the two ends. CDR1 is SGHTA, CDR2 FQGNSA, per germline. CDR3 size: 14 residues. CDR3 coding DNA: TGTGCCAGCAGGCCGACAGCGTTGCGGGAGACCCAGTACTTC. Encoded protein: CASRPTALRETQYF.

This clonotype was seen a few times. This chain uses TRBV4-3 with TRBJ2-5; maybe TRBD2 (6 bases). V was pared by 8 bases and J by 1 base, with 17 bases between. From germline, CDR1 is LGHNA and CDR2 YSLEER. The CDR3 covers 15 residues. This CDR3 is CASGLTGTPQETQYF. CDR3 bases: TGCGCCAGCGGACTTACCGGGACTCCCCAAGAGACCCAGTACTTC.

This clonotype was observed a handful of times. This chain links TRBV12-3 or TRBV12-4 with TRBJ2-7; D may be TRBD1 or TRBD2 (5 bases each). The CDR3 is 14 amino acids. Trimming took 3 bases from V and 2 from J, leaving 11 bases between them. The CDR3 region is CASSFGDGTYEQYF. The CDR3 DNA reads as TGTGCCAGCAGTTTTGGGGACGGGACCTACGAGCAGTACTTC.

DNA for the CDR3: TGTGCCATCAGTGAGCGAGGGACCAACTACGAGCAGTACTTC. Protein: CAISERGTNYEQYF. This sequence joins TRBV10-3 and TRBJ2-7; D is tentatively TRBD1 or TRBD2 (5 bases each). With 2 bases removed from V and 3 bases from J, the gap between germline ends came to 11 bases. CDR1 ENHRY and CDR2 SYGVKD come from the germline V gene. The CDR3 contains 14 residues.

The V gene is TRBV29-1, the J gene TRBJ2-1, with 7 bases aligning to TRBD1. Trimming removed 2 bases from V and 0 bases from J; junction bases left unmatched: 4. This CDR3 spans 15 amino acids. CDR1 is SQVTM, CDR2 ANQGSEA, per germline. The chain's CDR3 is CSVEKGAASYNEQFF. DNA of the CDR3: TGCAGCGTTGAAAAGGGGGCAGCCTCCTACAATGAGCAGTTCTTC.

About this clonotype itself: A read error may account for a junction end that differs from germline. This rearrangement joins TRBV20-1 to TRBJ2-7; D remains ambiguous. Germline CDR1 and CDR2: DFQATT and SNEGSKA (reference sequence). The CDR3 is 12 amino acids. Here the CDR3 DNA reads TGCAGGGCTAGAAAGGCGTCCGACGAGCAGTACTTC. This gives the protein CRARKASDEQYF.

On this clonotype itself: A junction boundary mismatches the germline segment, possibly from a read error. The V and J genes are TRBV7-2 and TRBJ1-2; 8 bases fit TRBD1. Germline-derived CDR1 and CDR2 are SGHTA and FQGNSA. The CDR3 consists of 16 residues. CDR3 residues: CASGLAGGQGVYGYTF. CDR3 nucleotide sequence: TGTGCCAGCGGCTTGGCCGGTGGACAGGGAGTCTATGGCTACACCTTC. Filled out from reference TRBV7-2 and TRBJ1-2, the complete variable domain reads GAGVSQSPSNKVTEKGKDVELRCDPISGHTALYWYRQSLGQGLEFLIYFQGNSAPDKSGLPSDRFSAERTGGSVSTLTIQRTQQEDSAVYLCASGLAGGQGVYGYTFGSGTRLTVV.

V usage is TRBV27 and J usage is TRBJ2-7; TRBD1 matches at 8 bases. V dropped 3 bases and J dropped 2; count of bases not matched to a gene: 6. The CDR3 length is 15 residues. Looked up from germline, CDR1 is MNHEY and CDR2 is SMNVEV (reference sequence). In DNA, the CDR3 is TGTGCCAGCAGTTTCGGACAGGGAAAGGCCTACGAGCAGTACTTC. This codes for CASSFGQGKAYEQYF.

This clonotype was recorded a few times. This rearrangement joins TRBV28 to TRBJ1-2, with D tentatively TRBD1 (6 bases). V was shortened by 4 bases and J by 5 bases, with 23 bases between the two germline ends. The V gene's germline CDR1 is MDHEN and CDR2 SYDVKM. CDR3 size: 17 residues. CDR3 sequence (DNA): TGTGCCAGCAGTTCTGAGTCCGACAGGACAGCCGTATATGGCTACACCTTC. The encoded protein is CASSSESDRTAVYGYTF.

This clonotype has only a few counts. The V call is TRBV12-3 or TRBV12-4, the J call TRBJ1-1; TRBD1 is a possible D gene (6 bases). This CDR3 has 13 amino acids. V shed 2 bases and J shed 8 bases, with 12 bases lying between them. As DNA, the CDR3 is TGTGCCAGCAGTTTAAGTACGGGGACAGAAGCTTTCTTT. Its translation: CASSLSTGTEAFF.

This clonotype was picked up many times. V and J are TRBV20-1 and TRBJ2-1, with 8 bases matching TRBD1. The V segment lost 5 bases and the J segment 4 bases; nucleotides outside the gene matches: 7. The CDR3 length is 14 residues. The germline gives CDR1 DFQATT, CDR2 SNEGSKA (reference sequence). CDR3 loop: CSAPGGGKYNEQFF. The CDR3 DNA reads TGCAGTGCTCCAGGGGGCGGGAAATACAATGAGCAGTTCTTC.

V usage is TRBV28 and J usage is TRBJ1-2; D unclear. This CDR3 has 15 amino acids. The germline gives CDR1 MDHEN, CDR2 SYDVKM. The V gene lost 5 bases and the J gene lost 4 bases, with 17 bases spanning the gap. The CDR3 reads CASSAPDIFTYGYTF. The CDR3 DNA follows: TGTGCCAGCAGTGCCCCCGACATTTTCACCTATGGCTACACCTTC.

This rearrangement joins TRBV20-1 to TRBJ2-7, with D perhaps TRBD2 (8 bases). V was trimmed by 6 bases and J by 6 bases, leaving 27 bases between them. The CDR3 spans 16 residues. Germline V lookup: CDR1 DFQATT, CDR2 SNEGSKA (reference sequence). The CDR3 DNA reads TGCAGTGCCACCAAGGGGGGCCAGACAGGGACTAGCGAGCAGTACTTC. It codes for CSATKGGQTGTSEQYF.

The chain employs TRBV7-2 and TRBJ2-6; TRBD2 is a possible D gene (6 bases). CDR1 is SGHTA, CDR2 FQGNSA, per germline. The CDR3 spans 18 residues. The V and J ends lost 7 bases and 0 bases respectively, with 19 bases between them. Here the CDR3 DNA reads TGTGCCAGCACCCCGGCTGGGAGGTTACTCTCTGGGGCCAACGTCCTGACTTTC. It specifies CASTPAGRLLSGANVLTF.

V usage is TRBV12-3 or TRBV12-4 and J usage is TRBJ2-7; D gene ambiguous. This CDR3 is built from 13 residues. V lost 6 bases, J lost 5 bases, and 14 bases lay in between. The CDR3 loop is CASSPAGPHEQYF. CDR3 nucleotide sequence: TGTGCCAGCAGCCCAGCCGGTCCCCACGAGCAGTACTTC.

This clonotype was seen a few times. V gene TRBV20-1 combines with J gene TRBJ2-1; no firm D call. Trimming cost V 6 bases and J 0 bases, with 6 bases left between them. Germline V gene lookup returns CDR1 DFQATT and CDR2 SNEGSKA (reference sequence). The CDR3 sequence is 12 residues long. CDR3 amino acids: CSAASSYNEQFF. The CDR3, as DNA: TGCAGTGCCGCGAGCTCCTACAATGAGCAGTTCTTC.

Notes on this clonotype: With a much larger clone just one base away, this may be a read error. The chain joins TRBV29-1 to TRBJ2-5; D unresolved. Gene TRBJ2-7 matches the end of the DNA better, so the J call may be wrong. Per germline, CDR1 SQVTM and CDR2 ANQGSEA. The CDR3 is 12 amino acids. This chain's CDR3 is CSVGLSSYEQYF. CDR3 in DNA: TGCAGCGTTGGATTAAGCTCCTACGAGCAGTACTTC.

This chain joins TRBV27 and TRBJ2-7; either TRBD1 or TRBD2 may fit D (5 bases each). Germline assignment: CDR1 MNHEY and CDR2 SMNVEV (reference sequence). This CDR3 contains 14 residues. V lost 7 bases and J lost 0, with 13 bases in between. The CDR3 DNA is TGTGCCAGCACCTCCGGGGCAAGCTCCTACGAGCAGTACTTC. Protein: CASTSGASSYEQYF.

CDR3 coding DNA: TGTGCCAGCAGTTTGTATAAGCAGTACTTC. Its protein product is CASSLYKQYF. The chain uses TRBV28 and TRBJ2-7, with D hard to call. This CDR3 contains 10 residues. Per germline, CDR1 MDHEN and CDR2 SYDVKM. Deletions cut 3 bases from V and 8 bases from J, with 5 bases between.

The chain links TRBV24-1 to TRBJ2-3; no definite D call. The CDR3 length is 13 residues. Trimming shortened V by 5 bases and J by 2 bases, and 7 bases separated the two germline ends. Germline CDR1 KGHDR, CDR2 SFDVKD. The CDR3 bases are TGTGCCACCAGTGGGACCCACACAGATACGCAGTATTTT. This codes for CATSGTHTDTQYF.

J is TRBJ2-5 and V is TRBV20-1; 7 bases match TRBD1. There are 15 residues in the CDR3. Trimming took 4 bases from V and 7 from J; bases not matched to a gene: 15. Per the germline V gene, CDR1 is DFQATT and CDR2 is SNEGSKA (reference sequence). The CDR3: CSAKDRADSYGTQYF. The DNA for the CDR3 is TGCAGTGCTAAAGACAGGGCCGACAGCTACGGGACCCAGTACTTC.

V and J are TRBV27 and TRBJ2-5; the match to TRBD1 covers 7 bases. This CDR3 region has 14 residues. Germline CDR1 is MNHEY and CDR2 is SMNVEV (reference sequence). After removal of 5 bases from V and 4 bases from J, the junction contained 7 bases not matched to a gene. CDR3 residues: CASSPTGVRETQYF. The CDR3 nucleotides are TGTGCCAGCAGTCCTACAGGGGTTAGAGAGACCCAGTACTTC.

The CDR3 coding sequence is TGTGCCAGCAGCTTAGTTTCGAGAGCCGAGACCCAGTACTTC. Translated, it gives CASSLVSRAETQYF. The chain is built from TRBV7-3 and TRBJ2-5; D not certain. Germline-derived CDR1 and CDR2 are SGHTA and FQGTGA. The CDR3 loop spans 14 amino acids. V lost 2 bases to trimming and J lost 5 bases, with 12 bases between them.

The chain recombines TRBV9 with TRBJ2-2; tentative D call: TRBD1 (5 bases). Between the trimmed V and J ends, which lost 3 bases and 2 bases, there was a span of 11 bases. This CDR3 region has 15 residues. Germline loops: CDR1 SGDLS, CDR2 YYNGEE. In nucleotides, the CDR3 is TGTGCCAGCAGCGAGGGGCACGTCAACACCGGGGAGCTGTTTTTT. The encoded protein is CASSEGHVNTGELFF.